The 32 T cell receptor beta chains below all came from one sample that was sequenced in a study of T-cell memory formation after mild COVID-19. TCRdb reanalysed the 5' RACE reads using MiXCR and keeps one entry per CDR3 protein. This table holds approximately 430,000 distinct CDR3 sequences, 23% found once. The sequenced material came from PBMCs or a T cell subset sorted from them (not recorded which). Receptors were obtained from an adult woman who had mild COVID-19 (a few samples of this study predate the infection). Cell type and time point are not known.

The chain has TRBV20-1 and TRBJ2-2; unclear D gene. V lost 2 bases and J lost 5, with 18 bases in between. This CDR3 is 16 amino acids long. The germline V gene encodes CDR1 DFQATT and CDR2 SNEGSKA (reference sequence). This CDR3 is CSARSLSVVGTGELFF. CDR3 DNA sequence: TGCAGTGCTAGATCGCTCTCGGTAGTTGGAACCGGGGAGCTGTTTTTT.

The chain uses TRBV7-2 and TRBJ1-3; no reliable D call. The CDR3 consists of 14 residues. Germline V lookup: CDR1 SGHTA, CDR2 FQGNSA. The V and J ends lost 2 bases and 2 bases respectively, with 7 bases between them. Here the CDR3 reads CASSLSDPGNTIYF. The CDR3 bases are TGTGCCAGCAGCTTATCCGACCCTGGAAACACCATATATTTT.

The gene calls are TRBV7-2 and TRBJ2-7; D is uncertain. This CDR3 contains 14 residues. In germline, CDR1 is SGHTA, CDR2 FQGNSA. V was cut by 0 bases and J by 2 bases, with 8 bases left in between. This chain's CDR3 is CASSLAVSAYEQYF. For the CDR3, the DNA is TGTGCCAGCAGCTTAGCCGTGTCGGCCTACGAGCAGTACTTC.

The chain employs TRBV6-1 and TRBJ1-1, with D uncertain. Per the germline V gene, CDR1 is MNHNS and CDR2 is SASEGT. V was clipped by 8 bases and J by 1 base, with 14 bases between them. The CDR3 has 14 amino acids. In DNA form, the CDR3 reads TGTGCCAGCCGTTCGTGGATCCCGAACACTGAAGCTTTCTTT. Amino acid sequence: CASRSWIPNTEAFF.

This clonotype was seen a few times. V and J are TRBV4-3 and TRBJ2-7, with 9 bases matching TRBD1. This CDR3 is 16 amino acids long. Unmatched junction bases numbered 9, after V lost 3 bases and J lost 3 bases. Germline CDR1 and CDR2: LGHNA and YSLEER. CDR3 amino acids: CASSQLPGQGVYEQYF. In DNA form, the CDR3 reads TGCGCCAGCAGCCAGCTACCGGGACAGGGTGTCTACGAGCAGTACTTC.

Only a few counts were recorded for this clonotype. The CDR3 region is CASSEDSSSYNEQFF. The CDR3, as DNA: TGCGCCAGCAGCGAGGACTCCAGCTCCTACAATGAGCAGTTCTTC. The chain links TRBV4-1 to TRBJ2-1; tentative D call: TRBD2 (5 bases). V lost 5 bases and J 0 bases, leaving 11 bases between the germline ends. Germline values: CDR1 MGHRA, CDR2 YSYEKL. The CDR3 loop spans 15 amino acids.

V is TRBV20-1 and J is TRBJ2-3; 11 bases match TRBD2. Germline trimming cut 6 bases from V and 4 bases from J; bases unmatched to any gene: 9. The germline gives CDR1 DFQATT, CDR2 SNEGSKA (reference sequence). The CDR3 totals 15 residues. The CDR3 DNA reads as TGCAGTGCGCCATCTAGCGGGGGGACCGCAGATACGCAGTATTTT. Translation gives CSAPSSGGTADTQYF.

CDR3 protein: CASSTDLTDTQYF. The CDR3 DNA is TGTGCCAGCAGCACGGACCTGACAGATACGCAGTATTTT. The chain joins TRBV7-6 to TRBJ2-3, with D uncertain. Trimming removed 5 bases at V and 3 bases at J, with 9 bases between. CDR3 length: 13 residues. Germline V gene sequence: CDR1 SGHVS, CDR2 FNYEAQ. The full variable domain, in which reference TRBV7-6 and TRBJ2-3 provide the parts outside the CDR3, is GAGVSQSPRYKVTKRGQDVALRCDPISGHVSLYWYRQALGQGPEFLTYFNYEAQQDKSGLPNDRFSAERPEGSISTLTIQRTEQRDSAMYRCASSTDLTDTQYFGPGTRLTVL.

The chain combines TRBV7-9 with TRBJ1-2, with 7 bases matching TRBD1. Trimming cost V 5 bases and J 4 bases; bases outside gene matches: 19. The germline V gene has CDR1 SEHNR and CDR2 FQNEAQ (reference sequence). The CDR3 is 18 residues long. Here the CDR3 DNA reads TGTGCCAGCAGCGCCCCAACAGGGGCCCTAACTCGAGTCTATGGCTACACCTTC. Translated, it gives CASSAPTGALTRVYGYTF.

This clonotype has just a few counts. Here the CDR3 DNA reads TGCGCCAGCAGTTTGACGGTGAGCGGCCCAATTGCTGAGACCCAGTACTTC. It yields the protein CASSLTVSGPIAETQYF. The chain recombines TRBV4-1 with TRBJ2-5; weak D call: TRBD2 (5 bases). The CDR3 length is 17 residues. V lost 6 bases, J lost 5 bases, and 25 bases lay in between. From germline, CDR1 is MGHRA and CDR2 YSYEKL.

The genes are TRBV7-2 and TRBJ2-5; no clear D. The germline CDR1 and CDR2 sequences are SGHTA and FQGNSA. V was pared by 5 bases and J by 1 base, with 14 bases between. The CDR3 is made up of 15 amino acids. CDR3 in amino acids: CASSPRPLTQETQYF. The CDR3 nucleotides read TGTGCCAGCAGCCCACGCCCCTTAACCCAAGAGACCCAGTACTTC.

The CDR3 loop reads CASSLGQEANTGELFF. As DNA, the CDR3 is TGTGCCAGCAGTTTAGGACAGGAAGCGAACACCGGGGAGCTGTTTTTT. The rearrangement joins TRBV12-3 or TRBV12-4 to TRBJ2-2; TRBD1 is a possible D gene (6 bases). The CDR3 sequence is 16 residues long. Trimming shortened V by 1 base and J by 0 bases, and 9 bases separated the two germline ends.

This rearrangement joins TRBV9 to TRBJ2-1; 10 bases match TRBD2. Germline CDR1 is SGDLS and CDR2 is YYNGEE. V trimming: 4 bases; J trimming: 7 bases; junction bases outside the gene matches: 8. The CDR3 has 15 amino acids. The DNA for the CDR3 is TGTGCCAGCAGCCCCACAGGTAGCGGGAGGAATGAGCAGTTCTTC. Translating it yields CASSPTGSGRNEQFF.

This clonotype was observed a few times. The chain combines TRBV7-2 with TRBJ2-3; 11 bases agree with TRBD2. V was pared by 2 bases and J by 4 bases, with 20 bases of the junction left unmatched. CDR3 length: 21 amino acids. Germline CDR1 is SGHTA and CDR2 is FQGNSA. As DNA, the CDR3 is TGTGCCAGCAGCTTATCCGGTTGGAGGGGTAGCGGGGGGGCTTTGGCAGATACGCAGTATTTT. As protein: CASSLSGWRGSGGALADTQYF. The complete variable domain, with remaining parts taken from reference TRBV7-2 and TRBJ2-3, reads GAGVSQSPSNKVTEKGKDVELRCDPISGHTALYWYRQSLGQGLEFLIYFQGNSAPDKSGLPSDRFSAERTGGSVSTLTIQRTQQEDSAVYLCASSLSGWRGSGGALADTQYFGPGTRLTVL.

The chain uses TRBV7-9 and TRBJ2-7, with 8 bases identical to TRBD1. The germline gives CDR1 SEHNR, CDR2 FQNEAQ (reference sequence). The V gene end was trimmed by 0 bases and the J gene end by 4 bases; junction bases not matched to a gene: 11. The CDR3 covers 17 residues. Here the CDR3 reads CASSLAYGTGVRYEQYF. CDR3 nucleotides: TGTGCCAGCAGCTTAGCATATGGGACAGGTGTCCGATACGAGCAGTACTTC. The full variable domain, in which reference TRBV7-9 and TRBJ2-7 provide the parts outside the CDR3, is DTGVSQNPRHKITKRGQNVTFRCDPISEHNRLYWYRQTLGQGPEFLTYFQNEAQLEKSRLLSDRFSAERPKGSFSTLEIQRTEQGDSAMYLCASSLAYGTGVRYEQYFGPGTRLTVT.

The rearrangement joins TRBV14 to TRBJ2-7, with D unclear. CDR3 length: 11 amino acids. V dropped 3 bases and J dropped 6 bases, with 6 bases sitting between them. CDR1 is SGHDN, CDR2 FVKESK, per germline. The CDR3 DNA follows: TGTGCCAGCAGCCACAGCAGCGAGCAGTACTTC. This translates into CASSHSSEQYF. The complete variable domain, with remaining parts taken from reference TRBV14 and TRBJ2-7, reads EAGVTQFPSHSVIEKGQTVTLRCDPISGHDNLYWYRRVMGKEIKFLLHFVKESKQDESGMPNNRFLAERTGGTYSTLKVQPAELEDSGVYFCASSHSSEQYFGPGTRLTVT.

The CDR3 is CASGPGDNYEQYF. The CDR3, as DNA: TGTGCCAGCGGGCCCGGGGACAACTACGAGCAGTACTTC. The chain has TRBV7-6 and TRBJ2-7; TRBD1 is a possible D gene (6 bases). The V end was cut by 8 bases, the J end by 3 bases, with 14 bases between. CDR3 length: 13 amino acids. CDR1 and CDR2 (germline): SGHVS, FNYEAQ.

The chain recombines TRBV12-3 or TRBV12-4 with TRBJ1-5, with TRBD1 identical over 10 bases. This CDR3 is 13 amino acids long. Trimming at V came to 6 bases and at J to 7 bases, leaving 3 bases not matched to a gene. The CDR3: CASSRTGGQPQHF. CDR3 sequence (DNA): TGTGCCAGCAGCCGGACAGGGGGACAGCCCCAGCATTTT.

The V gene is TRBV7-9, the J gene TRBJ2-2, with D possibly matching TRBD1 (6 bases). From germline, CDR1 is SEHNR and CDR2 FQNEAQ (reference sequence). The CDR3 totals 16 residues. V was shortened by 3 bases and J by 6 bases, with 17 bases between the two germline ends. The DNA of the CDR3 is TGTGCCAGCAGCTTGAGGGGCGGACAGCTCTCCGGGGAGCTGTTTTTT. Amino acids: CASSLRGGQLSGELFF.

This clonotype was found a few times. The rearrangement links TRBV7-3 to TRBJ2-1, with 9 bases lining up with TRBD1. This CDR3 contains 16 residues. The V segment lost 4 bases and the J segment 3 bases; nucleotides outside the gene matches: 7. In germline, CDR1 is SGHTA, CDR2 FQGTGA. The CDR3 reads CASSYPGQGGYNEQFF. For the CDR3, the DNA is TGTGCCAGCAGCTACCCGGGACAGGGAGGCTACAATGAGCAGTTCTTC.

The genes are TRBV4-1 and TRBJ1-5, with D perhaps matching TRBD1 (5 bases). CDR3 length: 16 residues. Germline CDR1 and CDR2: MGHRA and YSYEKL. V shed 1 base and J shed 0 bases, with 10 bases lying between them. The CDR3: CASSQAQGDSNQPQHF. DNA for the CDR3: TGCGCCAGCAGCCAAGCGCAGGGAGATAGCAATCAGCCCCAGCATTTT.

The chain uses TRBV9 and TRBJ1-2; 7 positions match TRBD1. The CDR3 consists of 15 residues. CDR1 and CDR2 from the germline V gene are SGDLS and YYNGEE. The ends lost 6 bases at V and 6 bases at J; junction bases unmatched: 14. The CDR3 loop is CASNRIDRDMDGYTF. The CDR3 nucleotides read TGTGCCAGCAATCGAATTGACAGGGATATGGATGGCTACACCTTC.

The chain recombines TRBV7-2 with TRBJ2-3; D unresolved. CDR3 length equals 14 residues. CDR1 and CDR2 (germline): SGHTA, FQGNSA. V lost 5 bases and J 1 base, leaving 10 bases between the germline ends. The CDR3 nucleotides are TGTGCCAGCAGCCAGAGACGCGGCACAGATACGCAGTATTTT. Residues: CASSQRRGTDTQYF.

The genes are TRBV3-1 and TRBJ2-7; the match to TRBD1 covers 9 bases. Germline V gene data show CDR1 as LGHDT and CDR2 as YNNKEL (reference sequence). The V segment lost 4 bases and the J segment 2 bases; nucleotides outside the gene matches: 6. The CDR3 is made up of 15 amino acids. The CDR3 bases are TGTGCCAGCAGCCCAACCGGGACAGGGACCTACGAGCAGTACTTC. This translates into CASSPTGTGTYEQYF.

The rearrangement joins TRBV20-1 to TRBJ2-7; a weak D match, TRBD2 (6 bases). The CDR3 runs to 15 residues. Germline V gene sequence: CDR1 DFQATT, CDR2 SNEGSKA (reference sequence). V was pared by 0 bases and J by 0 bases, with 12 bases between. CDR3 in amino acids: CSARDRVAASYEQYF. In nucleotides, the CDR3 is TGCAGTGCTAGAGATCGGGTAGCGGCCTCCTACGAGCAGTACTTC.

This rearrangement joins TRBV29-1 to TRBJ2-2; TRBD1 might be the D (6 bases). Germline V CDR1 and CDR2: SQVTM, ANQGSEA. V dropped 8 bases and J dropped 3 bases, with 22 bases sitting between them. The CDR3 covers 16 residues. Written as DNA, the CDR3 is TGCAGCTGCCCCCCACCGCAGGGGCCGGACACCGGGGAGCTGTTTTTT. It is translated as CSCPPPQGPDTGELFF.

V gene TRBV5-8 combines with J gene TRBJ1-1; a possible D gene is TRBD1 (5 bases). The germline V gene encodes CDR1 SGHTS and CDR2 YDEGEE. This CDR3 is 17 amino acids long. Trimming stripped 2 bases from V and 5 bases from J, with 22 bases between. The CDR3 region is CASSLPPGLKLGTEAFF. In DNA, the CDR3 is TGTGCCAGCAGCTTACCGCCAGGGCTTAAGCTAGGGACTGAAGCTTTCTTT.

The chain carries TRBV14 and TRBJ2-1; 7 bases line up with TRBD1. Germline assignment: CDR1 SGHDN and CDR2 FVKESK. This CDR3 is 15 amino acids long. J lost 2 bases, V lost 0 bases, and 1 base had no gene match. The CDR3 loop reads CASSQDQGAYNEQFF. The DNA of the CDR3 is TGTGCCAGCAGCCAAGATCAGGGGGCCTACAATGAGCAGTTCTTC.

This clonotype has a handful of counts. The rearrangement links TRBV28 to TRBJ2-5; no reliable D call. This CDR3 contains 13 residues. The V and J ends lost 6 bases and 1 base respectively, with 9 bases between them. CDR1 is MDHEN and CDR2 is SYDVKM in the germline V gene. The CDR3 DNA follows: TGTGCCAGCAGACCGACGGCCCAAGAGACCCAGTACTTC. Translation: CASRPTAQETQYF.

J is TRBJ1-1 and V is TRBV5-1; tentative D call: TRBD1 (6 bases). The CDR3 loop spans 15 amino acids. Germline V lookup: CDR1 SGHRS, CDR2 YFSETQ. Trimming cost V 4 bases and J 6 bases, with 19 bases left between them. CDR3 sequence (DNA): TGCGCCAGCAGCCTATTAAACGGGACATACTCTGAAGCTTTCTTT. Its translation is CASSLLNGTYSEAFF.

The V call is TRBV11-2, the J call TRBJ2-6; weak D call: TRBD1 (8 bases). The germline CDR1 and CDR2 sequences are SGHAT and FQNNGV. V lost 5 bases and J lost 0, with 20 bases in between. The CDR3 has 19 residues. CDR3 residues: CASSPMGGTGFSGANVLTF. The CDR3 DNA is TGTGCCAGCAGCCCAATGGGAGGGACAGGCTTCTCTGGGGCCAACGTCCTGACTTTC.

This sequence joins TRBV12-3 or TRBV12-4 and TRBJ2-1, with 11 bases that match TRBD1. CDR3 size: 14 residues. Trimming cost V 6 bases and J 7 bases; bases outside gene matches: 5. The CDR3 here is CASSGTGGVNEQFF. The CDR3 DNA reads TGTGCCAGCAGCGGGACAGGGGGTGTGAATGAGCAGTTCTTC.